The T cell receptor beta chain under discussion was sequenced for a study of graft-versus-host responses after intestinal transplantation. The reaction was completed, and proliferating CFSE-low CD3+CD4+ and CD3+CD8+ responders were then sorted. Data came from immunoSEQ multiplex PCR; TCRdb stores just in-frame clones and leaves some out. The sample has roughly 25,000 clones; approximately 40% are singletons. A few counts support this clone. This CDR3 spans 15 amino acids. Looked up from germline, CDR1 is SGDLS and CDR2 is YYNGEE. Trimming took 0 bases from V and 2 from J, leaving 12 bases between them. Whole-study results and caveats: Some GvH clones appeared in ileal mucosa or blood before recipient bone marrow. The highest levels of circulating GvH clones went along with early declines in HvG clones after transplant. Graft-donor T cell macrochimerism coincided with high graft-versus-host to host-versus-graft clonal ratios in allografts.

The rearrangement uses TRBV9 and TRBJ2-7, with D possibly being TRBD1 (6 bases). Sequencing was performed on alloreactive CD4+ T cells from a mixed lymphocyte reaction culture, taken before intestinal transplant. Described subset: CFSE-low proliferating T cells sorted from approximately six-day pre-transplant mixed lymphocyte reaction (GvH or HvG direction). The receptor comes from a human patient who received an intestinal transplant. CDR3 region: CASSVAPTGTYEQYF. The CDR3 nucleotides read TGTGCCAGCAGCGTAGCGCCTACAGGGACCTACGAGCAGTACTTC.